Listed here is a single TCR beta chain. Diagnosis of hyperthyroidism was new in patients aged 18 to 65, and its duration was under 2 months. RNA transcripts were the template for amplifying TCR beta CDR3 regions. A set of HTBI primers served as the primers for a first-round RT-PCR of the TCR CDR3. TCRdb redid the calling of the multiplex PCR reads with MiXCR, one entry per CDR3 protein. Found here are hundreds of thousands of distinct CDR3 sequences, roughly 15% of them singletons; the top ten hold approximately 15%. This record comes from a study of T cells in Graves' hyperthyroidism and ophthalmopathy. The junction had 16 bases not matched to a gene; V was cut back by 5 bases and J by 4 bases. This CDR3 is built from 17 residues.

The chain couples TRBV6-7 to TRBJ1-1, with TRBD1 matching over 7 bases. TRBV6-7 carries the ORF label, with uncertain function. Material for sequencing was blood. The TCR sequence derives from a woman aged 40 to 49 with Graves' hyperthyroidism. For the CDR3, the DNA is TGTGCCAGCAGTCGTGAAACAGGGGCAAGGGTTGGCACTGAAGCTTTCTTT. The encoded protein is CASSRETGARVGTEAFF.